The 13 T cell receptor beta chains below all came from one sample that was sequenced in a study of beta chain features in type 1 diabetes. As every portion of the isolated RNA was reverse transcribed, the sequencing read expressed TCRB transcripts. TCRdb's table, derived via immunoSEQ multiplex PCR, lists solely in-frame clones and lacks some. The sample yields a few hundred thousand clones, about 30% seen once. Specimen: central memory CD4+ T cells from blood. These receptors all stem from a young man in good health.

The chain couples TRBV30 to TRBJ2-7; 7 bases are a match to TRBD2. From germline, CDR1 is GTSNPN and CDR2 SVGIG (reference sequence). This CDR3 comprises 13 residues. V lost 5 bases to trimming and J lost 2 bases; unmatched junction nucleotides: 6. The CDR3 region is CAWANRGAYEQYF. In DNA, the CDR3 is TGTGCCTGGGCTAATCGGGGGGCCTACGAGCAGTACTTC.

This chain joins TRBV6-1 and TRBJ1-5, with D possibly being TRBD1 (6 bases). The CDR3 loop spans 14 amino acids. Germline loops: CDR1 MNHNS, CDR2 SASEGT. The V and J ends lost 4 bases and 2 bases respectively, with 9 bases between them. CDR3 DNA sequence: TGTGCCAGCAGTGGACCAGGGGGCAATCAGCCCCAGCATTTT. This gives the protein CASSGPGGNQPQHF.

The V gene is TRBV6-1, the J gene TRBJ1-2; no definite D call. CDR3 length: 14 amino acids. V lost 4 bases and J 4 bases, leaving 13 bases between the germline ends. Germline V CDR1 and CDR2: MNHNS, SASEGT. The CDR3 reads CASSVTGGSYGYTF. Here the CDR3 DNA reads TGTGCCAGCAGTGTAACGGGAGGTAGCTATGGCTACACCTTC.

There are many counts of this clone. The same CDR3 is also encoded by other DNA sequences in this sample. The V and J genes are TRBV7-2 and TRBJ2-7, with D possibly TRBD2 on 6 matching bases. V was shortened by 0 bases and J by 4 bases, with 10 bases between the two germline ends. CDR1 SGHTA and CDR2 FQGNSA come from the germline V gene. This CDR3 has 14 amino acids. This chain's CDR3 is CASSLAGGRYEQYF. CDR3 bases: TGTGCCAGCAGCTTAGCGGGAGGACGGTACGAGCAGTACTTC.

Regarding this clone: The junction does not match germline at one end; this may be a read error. This chain connects TRBV7-2 to TRBJ2-2; 8 bases fit TRBD2. The CDR3 is made up of 16 amino acids. CDR1 and CDR2 (germline): SGHTA, FQGNSA. Written as DNA, the CDR3 is TGTGCCAGCAGCGCTTCTAGCGGGTTGAACACCGGGGGGCTGTTTTTT. Its translation is CASSASSGLNTGGLFF.

The chain links TRBV7-8 to TRBJ2-4, with D unclear. The CDR3 consists of 14 residues. The germline gives CDR1 SGHVS, CDR2 FQNEAQ. The V gene lost 5 bases and the J gene lost 1 base, with 9 bases spanning the gap. In nucleotides, the CDR3 is TGTGCCAGCAGCCCCGCCCGGGCCAAAAACATTCAGTACTTC. Translation: CASSPARAKNIQYF.

The chain carries TRBV6-5 and TRBJ2-2; no reliable D call. Germline assignment: CDR1 MNHEY and CDR2 SVGAGI. V was shortened by 4 bases and J by 8 bases, with 14 bases between the two germline ends. The CDR3 contains 14 residues. CDR3 nucleotide sequence: TGTGCCAGCAGTTCTCAGAGTTCCACGGGGGAGCTGTTTTTT. Amino acid sequence: CASSSQSSTGELFF.

This clone was observed a handful of times. The genes are TRBV5-4 and TRBJ2-2; D remains ambiguous. CDR1 is SGHNT and CDR2 is YYREEE in the germline V gene (reference sequence). The CDR3 is 12 amino acids. The ends were cut back, 4 bases at V and 2 bases at J, with 3 bases in the middle. This CDR3 reads CASSTNTGELFF. CDR3 sequence (DNA): TGTGCCAGCAGCACCAACACCGGGGAGCTGTTTTTT.

The rearrangement uses TRBV15 and TRBJ2-2; 9 bases are a match to TRBD1. The CDR3 is 15 amino acids. The ends lost 3 bases at V and 4 bases at J; junction bases unmatched: 3. The germline CDR1 and CDR2 sequences are LNHNV and YYDKDF (reference sequence). CDR3 region: CATSSGQGSTGELFF. The CDR3 DNA sequence: TGTGCCACCAGCAGCGGACAGGGGAGCACCGGGGAGCTGTTTTTT.

This rearrangement joins TRBV9 to TRBJ1-1; D may be TRBD1 (5 bases). This CDR3 contains 13 residues. Germline V CDR1 and CDR2: SGDLS, YYNGEE. V shed 1 base and J shed 3 bases, with 7 bases lying between them. The CDR3 sequence is CASSVSRDTEAFF. The CDR3 DNA reads as TGTGCCAGCAGCGTATCCAGGGACACTGAAGCTTTCTTT.

This chain joins TRBV5-1 and TRBJ1-2; D remains ambiguous. V lost 0 bases and J 6 bases, leaving 9 bases between the germline ends. This CDR3 comprises 13 residues. Germline lookup yields CDR1 SGHRS and CDR2 YFSETQ. Written as DNA, the CDR3 is TGCGCCAGCAGCTTGGCCGGAGGGAATGGCTACACCTTC. Translating gives CASSLAGGNGYTF.

CDR3 sequence (DNA): TGTGCCAGCAGTTGGACAGGGACCAACGAGCAGTACTTC. Residues: CASSWTGTNEQYF. This chain joins TRBV2 and TRBJ2-7; 8 bases line up with TRBD1. This CDR3 is 13 amino acids long. The ends lost 5 bases at V and 5 bases at J; junction bases unmatched: 5. Germline-derived CDR1 and CDR2 are SNHLY and FYNNEI.

The J gene is TRBJ2-2, the V gene TRBV10-3, with D perhaps TRBD1 or TRBD2 (5 bases each). Germline lookup yields CDR1 ENHRY and CDR2 SYGVKD. V lost 10 bases and J 0 bases, leaving 12 bases between the germline ends. The CDR3 contains 14 residues. In DNA form, the CDR3 reads TGTGCCACCGGGACGTCCGCGAACACCGGGGAGCTGTTTTTT. Translating gives CATGTSANTGELFF.